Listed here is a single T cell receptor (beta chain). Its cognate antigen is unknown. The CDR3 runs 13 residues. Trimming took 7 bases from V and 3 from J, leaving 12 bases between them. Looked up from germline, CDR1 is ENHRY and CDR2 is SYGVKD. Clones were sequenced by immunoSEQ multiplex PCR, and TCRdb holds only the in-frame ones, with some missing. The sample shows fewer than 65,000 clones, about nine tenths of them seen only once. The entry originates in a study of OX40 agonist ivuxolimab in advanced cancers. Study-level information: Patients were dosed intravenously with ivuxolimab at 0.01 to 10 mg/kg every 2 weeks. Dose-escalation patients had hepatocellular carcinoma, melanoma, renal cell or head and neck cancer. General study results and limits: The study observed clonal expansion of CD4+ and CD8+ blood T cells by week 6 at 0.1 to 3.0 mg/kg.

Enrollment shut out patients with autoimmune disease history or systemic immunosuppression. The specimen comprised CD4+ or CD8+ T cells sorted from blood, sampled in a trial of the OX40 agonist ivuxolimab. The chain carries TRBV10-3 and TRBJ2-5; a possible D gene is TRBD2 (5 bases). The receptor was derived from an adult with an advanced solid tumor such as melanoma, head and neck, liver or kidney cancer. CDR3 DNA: TGTGCCATCAATGACTATAGAGAAGAGACCCAGTACTTC. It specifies CAINDYREETQYF.